The clone carrying this T cell receptor beta chain occurred many times. Its antigen is undetermined. The data originate from a study of T-cell reconstitution after alpha-beta-depleted transplantation in children. Regarding the study as a whole: Reports say that about two months after transplant, the alpha-beta T cells came out of several hundred graft clones that had expanded. Newly produced T cells mostly accounted for T-cell counts and diversity one year post-transplant. It was surviving recipient T cells and thymic progenitors that gave some patients high TCRbeta diversity at day 60.

Trimming left V 5 bases short and J 1 base short, with 8 bases between. Germline lookup yields CDR1 KGHSH and CDR2 LQKENI. The CDR3 covers 13 residues. Unique molecular identifiers featured in how the TCRbeta library was prepared. TCRdb used MiXCR to reprocess the PCR reads, holding one entry per CDR3 protein. This table holds 580,000 or so distinct CDR3 sequences, 23% found once. The TCR originated in a boy under three years old who had a stem cell transplant for acute myeloid leukemia, so the T cells may come from the graft donor. V gene TRBV18 combines with J gene TRBJ1-2; D unclear. The source was PBMCs, mostly from graft donor cells, collected 360 days after TCRalphabeta/CD19-depleted stem cell transplant. The CDR3 region is CASSVRDNYGYTF. CDR3 coding DNA: TGTGCCAGCTCAGTCCGGGATAACTATGGCTACACCTTC.